This T cell receptor beta chain was captured by sequencing in a study of T cell changes during pregnancy in multiple sclerosis. Sequenced by immunoSEQ multiplex PCR; TCRdb stores in-frame clones only, minus some. Here the sample spans roughly 40,000 clones, roughly nine tenths being singletons. CDR1 is SGHRS and CDR2 is YFSETQ in the germline V gene. CDR3 length: 15 residues. The J segment lost 0 bases and the V segment lost 7 bases, leaving 2 bases of the junction unmatched. The sample here was CD4+ T cells from peripheral blood mononuclear cells, taken after pregnancy. The clonotype comes from a female donor with multiple sclerosis, enrolled in a pregnancy study. The chain is built from TRBV5-1 and TRBJ1-4; TRBD1 matches at 11 bases. The CDR3 region is CASGQGASTNEKLFF. For the CDR3, the DNA is TGCGCCAGCGGACAGGGGGCATCAACTAATGAAAAACTGTTTTTT. The whole variable domain, remainder taken from reference TRBV5-1 and TRBJ1-4, is KAGVTQTPRYLIKTRGQQVTLSCSPISGHRSVSWYQQTPGQGLQFLFEYFSETQRNKGNFPGRFSGRQFSNSRSEMNVSTLELGDSALYLCASGQGASTNEKLFFGSGTQLSVL.